Below, 11 T cell receptor beta chains from the same sample are listed, as sequenced in a study of cytomegalovirus exposure and HLA in healthy donors. PCR employed 60 Vbeta and 13 Jbeta primers. Data came from immunoSEQ multiplex PCR; TCRdb stores just in-frame clones and leaves some out. The table records over 150,000 clones, 82% of them present only once. Sequenced: PBMCs. Receptor source: a girl under 18 in good health and CMV-seropositive.

The chain couples TRBV18 to TRBJ1-3; D is possibly TRBD1 (6 bases). Germline assignment: CDR1 KGHSH and CDR2 LQKENI. V lost 8 bases to trimming and J lost 5 bases, with 19 bases between them. This CDR3 region has 15 residues. The CDR3 DNA is TGTGCCAGCACGGCCCCGGTGGGGGCCAGAAACACCATATATTTT. Amino acids: CASTAPVGARNTIYF.

The rearrangement links TRBV5-3 to TRBJ1-4, with TRBD1 as a possible D gene (5 bases). TRBV5-3 counts as an open reading frame of uncertain function. This CDR3 contains 16 residues. Deletions cut 2 bases from V and 7 bases from J, with 18 bases between. CDR3 protein: CARSFSPGVSGEKLFF. CDR3 sequence (DNA): TGTGCCAGAAGCTTCTCTCCGGGGGTTAGTGGTGAAAAACTGTTTTTT.

V is TRBV27 and J is TRBJ1-2; TRBD1 might be the D (5 bases). Trimming cost V 3 bases and J 3 bases, with 11 bases left between them. Germline loops: CDR1 MNHEY, CDR2 SMNVEV (reference sequence). This CDR3 has 14 residues. The CDR3 region has the DNA TGTGCCAGCAGTTTCCGTGACAGTTACTATGGCTACACCTTC. This translates into CASSFRDSYYGYTF.

The V call is TRBV10-3, the J call TRBJ1-5; 7 bases line up with TRBD1. V gave up 4 bases and J gave up 2 bases; unmatched junction bases: 5. Per the germline V gene, CDR1 is ENHRY and CDR2 is SYGVKD. The CDR3 covers 15 residues. The CDR3 nucleotides read TGTGCCATCAGTGCCGACAGGGAAGGCAATCAGCCCCAGCATTTT. Translating it yields CAISADREGNQPQHF.

CDR3 sequence reads: CASSAPHRGAEAFF. Written as DNA, the CDR3 is TGTGCCAGCAGCGCCCCCCATCGGGGGGCGGAGGCTTTCTTT. The V call is TRBV9, the J call TRBJ1-1; tentative D call: TRBD1 (6 bases). Per germline, CDR1 SGDLS and CDR2 YYNGEE. The CDR3 consists of 14 residues. Trimming cost V 3 bases and J 11 bases, with 20 bases left between them.

The rearrangement joins TRBV30 to TRBJ2-3; the D gene is possibly TRBD2 (5 bases). CDR3 length: 12 amino acids. V shed 2 bases and J shed 12 bases, with 15 bases lying between them. In germline, CDR1 is GTSNPN, CDR2 SVGIG (reference sequence). The CDR3 spells CAWSPGRGSQYF. Here the CDR3 DNA reads TGTGCCTGGAGTCCTGGGCGAGGGTCCCAGTATTTT. Full variable domain (missing parts from reference TRBV30 and TRBJ2-3): SQTIHQWPATLVQPVGSPLSLECTVEGTSNPNLYWYRQAAGRGLQLLFYSVGIGQISSEVPQNLSASRPQDRQFILSSKKLLLSDSGFYLCAWSPGRGSQYFGPGTRLTVL.

The J gene is TRBJ1-5, the V gene TRBV4-1; D gene ambiguous. Germline V CDR1 and CDR2: MGHRA, YSYEKL. The CDR3 length is 16 residues. Deletions cut 5 bases from V and 5 bases from J, with 19 bases between. DNA for the CDR3: TGCGCCAGCAGCGCCCGGCCCGGAGCCGAGCATCAGCCCCAGCATTTT. Its protein is CASSARPGAEHQPQHF.

This chain joins TRBV5-1 and TRBJ1-1; D is perhaps TRBD1 (5 bases). The CDR3 spans 14 residues. CDR1 and CDR2 from the germline V gene are SGHRS and YFSETQ. V lost 0 bases to trimming and J lost 3 bases, with 9 bases between them. The CDR3 nucleotides read TGCGCCAGCAGCTTGGTTGGGGCAGACACTGAAGCTTTCTTT. Translating it yields CASSLVGADTEAFF.

The rearrangement joins TRBV7-8 to TRBJ1-5; D is undetermined. This CDR3 is 16 amino acids long. The germline V gene encodes CDR1 SGHVS and CDR2 FQNEAQ. V shed 5 bases and J shed 6 bases, with 20 bases lying between them. CDR3 protein: CASSPQSSGNSQPQHF. The CDR3 coding sequence is TGTGCCAGCAGCCCCCAATCGTCGGGGAATAGTCAGCCCCAGCATTTT.

The chain has TRBV19 and TRBJ1-5; the D is unclear. V shed 2 bases and J shed 6 bases, with 5 bases lying between them. Looked up from germline, CDR1 is LNHDA and CDR2 is SQIVND (reference sequence). The CDR3 sequence is 12 residues long. In DNA, the CDR3 is TGTGCCAGTAGTATATCAGTTCAGCCCCAGCATTTT. Its protein is CASSISVQPQHF.

The gene calls are TRBV27 and TRBJ2-5; maybe TRBD2 (6 bases). Germline assignment: CDR1 MNHEY and CDR2 SMNVEV (reference sequence). The CDR3 is 16 residues long. V was trimmed by 6 bases and J by 0 bases, leaving 17 bases between them. For the CDR3, the DNA is TGTGCCAGCAGAACTAGGGGACTTGGGTACCAAGAGACCCAGTACTTC. This encodes CASRTRGLGYQETQYF.